One sample yielded the 11 T cell receptor beta chains listed below, sequenced in a study of OX40 agonist ivuxolimab in advanced cancers. Using immunoSEQ multiplex PCR, the repertoire was profiled, and TCRdb retains in-frame clones only, with some absent. This sample yields about 26,000 clones, of which 70% to 90% are seen a single time; approximately 19% belongs to the top ten. Specimen: CD4+ or CD8+ T cells sorted from blood, collected in a trial of the OX40 agonist ivuxolimab. All receptors come from an adult with an advanced solid tumor such as melanoma, head and neck, liver or kidney cancer.

The chain employs TRBV6-5 and TRBJ1-2; TRBD1 is a possible D gene (6 bases). From germline, CDR1 is MNHEY and CDR2 SVGAGI. The ends were cut back, 7 bases at V and 6 bases at J, with 18 bases in the middle. CDR3 length: 14 amino acids. CDR3 in DNA: TGTGCCAGCACTTCAAGGGGGGCAGGGCATGGCTACACCTTC. Protein: CASTSRGAGHGYTF.

CDR3 DNA: TGTGCCATCAGTGAGCTATCCTCCTACAATGAGCAGTTCTTC. Protein: CAISELSSYNEQFF. This sequence joins TRBV10-3 and TRBJ2-1; unclear D gene. CDR1 ENHRY and CDR2 SYGVKD come from the germline V gene. V lost 2 bases to trimming and J lost 0 bases, with 5 bases between them. The CDR3 is 14 amino acids.

This clone was observed a single time. CDR3 coding DNA: TGTGCCAGCCGGGGACCATCTGAGGATGAGCAGTTCTTC. As protein: CASRGPSEDEQFF. The chain has TRBV11-2 and TRBJ2-1; perhaps D is TRBD1 or TRBD2 (5 bases each). The germline V gene encodes CDR1 SGHAT and CDR2 FQNNGV. Trimming cost V 8 bases and J 8 bases, with 16 bases left between them. The CDR3 totals 13 residues. The full variable domain, rest sourced from reference TRBV11-2 and TRBJ2-1, is EAGVAQSPRYKIIEKRQSVAFWCNPISGHATLYWYQQILGQGPKLLIQFQNNGVVDDSQLPKDRFSAERLKGVDSTLKIQPAKLEDSAVYLCASRGPSEDEQFFGPGTRLTVL.

The chain recombines TRBV6-5 with TRBJ2-3; D unresolved. V was trimmed by 0 bases and J by 0 bases, leaving 7 bases between them. Germline V gives CDR1 MNHEY, CDR2 SVGAGI. This CDR3 comprises 15 residues. CDR3 in DNA: TGTGCCAGCAGTTACTCGCAGGCTAGCACAGATACGCAGTATTTT. Translation: CASSYSQASTDTQYF.

The J gene is TRBJ2-7, the V gene TRBV18; 7 bases map to TRBD1. The junction had 4 bases not matched to a gene; V was cut back by 4 bases and J by 4 bases. Germline CDR1 is KGHSH and CDR2 is LQKENI. The length of the CDR3 is 13 residues. The DNA of the CDR3 is TGTGCCAGCTCACAGGGGGCTGAATACGAGCAGTACTTC. This translates into CASSQGAEYEQYF.

CDR3 residues: CASSEAGGPPGSGANVLTF. CDR3 nucleotide sequence: TGTGCCAGCAGTGAAGCGGGGGGCCCACCAGGCTCTGGGGCCAACGTCCTGACTTTC. The V gene is TRBV2, the J gene TRBJ2-6; the D gene could be TRBD1 or TRBD2 (6 bases each). CDR3 length: 19 amino acids. V was shortened by 0 bases and J by 0 bases, with 15 bases between the two germline ends. Germline lookup yields CDR1 SNHLY and CDR2 FYNNEI.

This rearrangement joins TRBV4-1 to TRBJ2-2; D unresolved. This CDR3 has 13 residues. V was shortened by 1 base and J by 7 bases, with 7 bases between the two germline ends. Germline lookup yields CDR1 MGHRA and CDR2 YSYEKL. The DNA of the CDR3 is TGCGCCAGCAGCCAAGTCACAGACGGGGAGCTGTTTTTT. This gives the protein CASSQVTDGELFF.

The chain couples TRBV5-4 to TRBJ2-1; tentative D call: TRBD1 (7 bases). V lost 2 bases and J 7 bases, leaving 10 bases between the germline ends. Germline CDR1 reads SGHNT; CDR2 reads YYREEE (reference sequence). The CDR3 extends over 13 amino acids. The CDR3 loop reads CASSFSGGNEQFF. The CDR3, as DNA: TGTGCCAGCAGCTTTTCAGGGGGGAATGAGCAGTTCTTC.

The chain has TRBV19 and TRBJ2-1, with D uncertain. CDR1 and CDR2 (germline): LNHDA, SQIVND (reference sequence). Trimming took off 5 bases at V and 8 bases at J, with 10 bases between the two ends. CDR3 length: 12 residues. In DNA, the CDR3 is TGTGCCAGTAGTTTGTCATTTGATGAGCAGTTCTTC. Residues: CASSLSFDEQFF.

This sequence joins TRBV9 and TRBJ2-1; 8 bases agree with TRBD2. The germline V gene has CDR1 SGDLS and CDR2 YYNGEE. This CDR3 is built from 15 residues. V was clipped by 3 bases and J by 7 bases; unmatched bases: 9. Here the CDR3 reads CASSAGLGRGNEQFF. The DNA of the CDR3 is TGTGCCAGCAGCGCGGGACTAGGAAGGGGGAATGAGCAGTTCTTC. The full variable domain, in which reference TRBV9 and TRBJ2-1 provide the parts outside the CDR3, is DSGVTQTPKHLITATGQRVTLRCSPRSGDLSVYWYQQSLDQGLQFLIQYYNGEERAKGNILERFSAQQFPDLHSELNLSSLELGDSALYFCASSAGLGRGNEQFFGPGTRLTVL.

The rearrangement links TRBV27 to TRBJ1-6, with D unclear. Germline V lookup: CDR1 MNHEY, CDR2 SMNVEV (reference sequence). The V gene lost 1 base and the J gene lost 5 bases, with 9 bases spanning the gap. This CDR3 is built from 15 residues. The CDR3 spells CASSLYSPNNSPLHF. The CDR3 DNA sequence: TGTGCCAGCAGTTTATACAGCCCGAATAATTCACCCCTCCACTTT.